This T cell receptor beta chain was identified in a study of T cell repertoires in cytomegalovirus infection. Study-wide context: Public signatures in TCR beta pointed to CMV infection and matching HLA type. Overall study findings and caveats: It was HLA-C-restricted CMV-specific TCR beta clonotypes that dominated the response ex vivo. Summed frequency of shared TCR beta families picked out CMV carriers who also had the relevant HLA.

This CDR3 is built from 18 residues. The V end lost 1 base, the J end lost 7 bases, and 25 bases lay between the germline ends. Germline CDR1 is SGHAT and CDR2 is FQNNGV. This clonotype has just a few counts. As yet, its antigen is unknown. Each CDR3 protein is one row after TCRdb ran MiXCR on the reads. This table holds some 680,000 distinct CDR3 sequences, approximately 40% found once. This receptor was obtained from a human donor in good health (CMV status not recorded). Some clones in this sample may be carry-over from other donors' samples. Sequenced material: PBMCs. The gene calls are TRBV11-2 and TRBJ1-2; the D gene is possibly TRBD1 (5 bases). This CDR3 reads CASSLVLTTGTASGGYTF. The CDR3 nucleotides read TGTGCCAGCAGCTTAGTATTAACAACCGGGACGGCTTCGGGTGGCTACACCTTC.